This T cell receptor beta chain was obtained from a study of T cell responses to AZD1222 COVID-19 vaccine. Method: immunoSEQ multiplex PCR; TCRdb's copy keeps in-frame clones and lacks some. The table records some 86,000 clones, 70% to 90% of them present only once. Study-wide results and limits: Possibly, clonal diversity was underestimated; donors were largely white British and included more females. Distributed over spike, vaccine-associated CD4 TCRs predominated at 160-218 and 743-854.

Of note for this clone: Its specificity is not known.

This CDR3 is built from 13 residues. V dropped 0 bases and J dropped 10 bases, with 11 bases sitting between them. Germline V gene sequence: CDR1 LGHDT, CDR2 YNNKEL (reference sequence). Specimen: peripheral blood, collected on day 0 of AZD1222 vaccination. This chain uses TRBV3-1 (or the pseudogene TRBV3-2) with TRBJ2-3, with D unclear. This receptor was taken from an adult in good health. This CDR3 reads CASSQEVGTAQYF. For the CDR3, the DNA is TGTGCCAGCAGCCAAGAGGTCGGAACGGCGCAGTATTTT.